The clone carrying this T cell receptor beta chain was seen ten or more times. Its antigen is not known. CDR3 length equals 14 residues. V lost 5 bases to trimming and J lost 0 bases, with 8 bases between them. Germline CDR1 WSHSY, CDR2 SAAADI. The data are from a study of CD8 T cells in ankylosing spondylitis. TCRdb reprocessed the 5' RACE reads with MiXCR, giving one entry per CDR3 protein. The sample holds 150,000 to 200,000 distinct CDR3 sequences; more than 9% are singletons and the top ten take about 28%. Study-level results: Reportedly, matched ankylosing spondylitis synovial fluid was significantly enriched for disease-linked clones.

Sequencing was performed on blood, either unsorted or a sorted T cell fraction (not recorded which). The clonotype was recovered from a male donor with ankylosing spondylitis or in good health (not recorded which). V usage is TRBV10-2 and J usage is TRBJ2-1, with a possible D match to TRBD2 (5 bases). CDR3 coding DNA: TGCGCCAGCAGTCCTAGCAGCTCCTACAATGAGCAGTTCTTC. Translation gives CASSPSSSYNEQFF.